This TCR beta chain was profiled in a study of T cells in Graves' hyperthyroidism and ophthalmopathy (dated by TCRdb to the late 2010s). Regarding the research as a whole: Peripheral blood was sampled at the time of initial diagnosis, prior to any treatment. To identify TCR V-J signatures that set the groups apart, the researchers used a discovery cohort of 100 or so patients, made up of roughly 45 with Graves' ophthalmopathy and approximately 57 with stable Graves' hyperthyroidism. Prospective prediction of ophthalmopathy was tested in an independent validation cohort consisting of about 19 hyperthyroidism patients and around 16 patients who later progressed to ophthalmopathy. The 100 discovery patients were randomly split 7:3 into training and test sets. The study also compared thyroid tissue and blood T-cell repertoires from over 5 Graves' hyperthyroidism patients. Once sampling was done, hyperthyroidism patients were given methimazole at a starting dose of 30 mg daily, whereas ophthalmopathy patients were given high-dose intravenous methylprednisolone. TCR Vbeta CDR3 sequencing of 120 to 150 peripheral blood samples (around 45 ophthalmopathy, 75 or so hyperthyroidism and around 17 progressor patients) is reported in the paper.

As concerns this clonotype: Its specific antigen is unknown. No base qualities exist here, and no much larger clone lies one base off it.

General conclusions and limits of the study: A model built on a 13 V-J signature distinguished ophthalmopathy from stable hyperthyroidism, reaching roughly 88% sensitivity and 81% to 83% specificity in cross-validation and 80%/75% in testing. During validation, the model predicted progression to ophthalmopathy a median of approximately 7 months ahead of onset, with roughly 65% sensitivity and 72% to 80% specificity. Most expanded thyroid clonotypes (frequency above 0.001) were also detected in blood, a finding suggesting that blood repertoires may reflect thyroid immune responses. No statistical method was used to set the sample size in advance, and investigators knew the group allocation.

The CDR3 contains 13 residues, cysteine and phenylalanine counted. Only the CDR3 region is kept as DNA, spanning 39 bases read in frame from base 1. The germline V gene gives CDR1 as KGHDR and CDR2 as SFDVKD. V loses 7 bases, J loses 7 bases, and the germline ends lie 12 bases apart. TCR beta CDR3 regions were amplified from RNA transcripts. The TCR CDR3 was subjected to a first round of RT-PCR using the HTBI primer set and the Qiagen OneStep RT-PCR kit. Libraries were constructed in a second round of multiplex PCR, after which size selection and purification were carried out. Libraries were sequenced paired-end with 100 bp reads on an Illumina HiSeq2000. The authors' analysis ran thus. SOAPnuke was used to process the raw data, throwing out any read that contained adapters or uncalled bases, had a mean Phred below 15, or lacked an exact constant-primer or identifier match. COPE v1.2.5 was used to merge high-quality paired reads, and clonotypes were defined as unique nucleotide sequences. MiTCR v1.1 was used to align the clonotypes against IMGT TRBV, TRBD and TRBJ reference segments. The analysis included only V-J combinations with a frequency above 0.0001, which together covered roughly 99% of the repertoires. A TCS score was defined as the ratio of F50 (clonal expansion) to E x V (chaos), with BLOSUM62-based TCRdist applied between CDR3 peptides within each V-J. Welch's t-statistics and random forest reduced fewer than 550 V-J features to 13, which were used in a naive Bayes classifier (R e1071). TCRdb itself trimmed the public reads at Q25 with fastp, ran MiXCR and retained productive beta chains. Entries that share a CDR3 protein sequence are merged under the most common genes and DNA. TCRdb assigned the V and J calls; the authors' analysis was not used. This sample comprises 500,000 to 550,000 distinct CDR3 sequences, just under 20% of them detected only once. About half of the sample is held by the ten biggest clonotypes.

Ophthalmopathy patients had moderately to severely active disease, Clinical Activity Score of at least 3, NOSPECS grade of at least 4, and duration under 3 months. Exclusion was applied to patients with uncontrolled infections, other autoimmune diseases, pregnancy or lactation. Clinical symptoms, serum thyroxine and TRAb, thyroid ultrasound, and orbital computed tomography formed the basis for the diagnoses. PBMCs were isolated from 7.5 to 10 ml of fresh peripheral blood by Ficoll-Paque density gradient centrifugation. Total RNA was extracted using Trizol reagent, and RNA quality was assessed on an Agilent 2100 Bioanalyzer.

The receptor's source is a man aged 35 to 55 with Graves' ophthalmopathy. The sequenced material came from blood. The rearrangement combines TRBV24-1 with TRBJ1-4; the D gene is perhaps TRBD1, on 6 matching bases. The DNA sequence is TGTGCCACCAGCCCGGGACATAGTGAAAAACTGTTTTTT. Translated, this is CATSPGHSEKLFF.